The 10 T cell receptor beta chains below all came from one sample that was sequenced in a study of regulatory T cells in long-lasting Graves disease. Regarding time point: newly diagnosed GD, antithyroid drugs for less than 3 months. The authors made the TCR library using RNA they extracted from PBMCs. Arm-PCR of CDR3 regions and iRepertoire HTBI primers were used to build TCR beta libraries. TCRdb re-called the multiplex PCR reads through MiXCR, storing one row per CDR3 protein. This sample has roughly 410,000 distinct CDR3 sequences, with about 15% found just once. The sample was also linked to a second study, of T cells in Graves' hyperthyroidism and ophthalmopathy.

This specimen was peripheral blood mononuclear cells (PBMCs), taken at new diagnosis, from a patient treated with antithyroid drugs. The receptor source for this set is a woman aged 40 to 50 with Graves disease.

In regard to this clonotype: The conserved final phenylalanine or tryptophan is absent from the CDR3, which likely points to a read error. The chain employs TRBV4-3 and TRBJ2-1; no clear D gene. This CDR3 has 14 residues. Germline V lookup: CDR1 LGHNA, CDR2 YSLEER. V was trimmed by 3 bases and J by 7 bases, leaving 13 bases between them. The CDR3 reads CASSHGPASNEQFL. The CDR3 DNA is TGCGCCAGCAGCCACGGACCAGCCTCTAATGAGCAGTTCTTA.

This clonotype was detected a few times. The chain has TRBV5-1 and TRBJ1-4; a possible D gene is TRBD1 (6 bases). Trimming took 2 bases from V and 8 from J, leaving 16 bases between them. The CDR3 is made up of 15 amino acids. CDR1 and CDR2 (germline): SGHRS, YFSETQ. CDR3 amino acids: CASSFGGGENEKLFF. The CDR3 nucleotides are TGCGCCAGCAGCTTCGGGGGCGGGGAGAACGAAAAACTGTTTTTT.

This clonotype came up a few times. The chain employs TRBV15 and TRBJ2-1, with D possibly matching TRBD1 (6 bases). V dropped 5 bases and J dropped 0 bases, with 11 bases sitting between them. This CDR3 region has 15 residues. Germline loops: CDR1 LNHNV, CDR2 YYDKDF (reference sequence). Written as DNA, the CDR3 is TGTGCCACCAGCCCAGACAGGAGCTCCTACAATGAGCAGTTCTTC. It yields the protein CATSPDRSSYNEQFF.

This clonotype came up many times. CDR3 sequence: CSARRRLYNEQFF. DNA of the CDR3: TGCAGTGCTAGAAGACGGCTATACAATGAGCAGTTCTTC. The chain joins TRBV20-1 to TRBJ2-1; D is unclear. The CDR3 extends over 13 amino acids. Germline V gene lookup returns CDR1 DFQATT and CDR2 SNEGSKA (reference sequence). V gave up 2 bases and J gave up 4 bases, with 9 bases separating them.

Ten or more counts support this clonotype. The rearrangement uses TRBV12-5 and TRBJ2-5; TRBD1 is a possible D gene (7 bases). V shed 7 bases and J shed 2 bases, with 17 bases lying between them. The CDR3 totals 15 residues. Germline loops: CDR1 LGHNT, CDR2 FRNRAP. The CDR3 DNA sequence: TGTGCTAGTGCCCTCCCGACAGGGACTCAAGAGACCCAGTACTTC. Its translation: CASALPTGTQETQYF. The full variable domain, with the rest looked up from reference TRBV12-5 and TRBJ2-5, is DARVTQTPRHKVTEMGQEVTMRCQPILGHNTVFWYRQTMMQGLELLAYFRNRAPLDDSGMPKDRFSAEMPDATLATLKIQPSEPRDSAVYFCASALPTGTQETQYFGPGTRLLVL.

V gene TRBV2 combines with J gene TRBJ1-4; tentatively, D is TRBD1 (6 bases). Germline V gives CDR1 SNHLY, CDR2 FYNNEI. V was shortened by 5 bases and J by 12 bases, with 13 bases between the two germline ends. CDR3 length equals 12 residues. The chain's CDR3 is CASSPGAVELFF. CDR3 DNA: TGTGCCAGCAGTCCGGGGGCGGTGGAACTGTTTTTT.

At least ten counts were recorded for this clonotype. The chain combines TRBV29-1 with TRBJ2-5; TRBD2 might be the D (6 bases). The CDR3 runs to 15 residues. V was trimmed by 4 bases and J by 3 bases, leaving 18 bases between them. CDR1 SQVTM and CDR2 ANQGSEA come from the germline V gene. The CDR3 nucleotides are TGCAGCGTTGGGATAGTGGGAGGACCAGAAGAGACCCAGTACTTC. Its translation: CSVGIVGGPEETQYF.

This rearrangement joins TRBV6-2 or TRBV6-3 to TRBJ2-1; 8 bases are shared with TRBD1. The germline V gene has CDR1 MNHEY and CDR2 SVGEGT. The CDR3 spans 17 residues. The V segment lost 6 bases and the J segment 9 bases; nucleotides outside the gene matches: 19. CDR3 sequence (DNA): TGTGCCAGCAGGACAGGCACTCAGGGGGCGCTTACGGGTGAGCAGTTCTTC. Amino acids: CASRTGTQGALTGEQFF.

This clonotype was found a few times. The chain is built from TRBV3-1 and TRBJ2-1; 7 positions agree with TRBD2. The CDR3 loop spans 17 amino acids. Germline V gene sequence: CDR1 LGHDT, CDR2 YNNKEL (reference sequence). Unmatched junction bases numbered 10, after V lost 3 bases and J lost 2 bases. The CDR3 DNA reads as TGTGCCAGCAGCCAGTTTTCTAGCGGACCTCCCTACAATGAGCAGTTCTTC. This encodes CASSQFSSGPPYNEQFF.

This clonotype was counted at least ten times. The CDR3 spells CASSPSTGGVYGNEQFF. CDR3 in DNA: TGTGCCAGCAGCCCATCGACGGGGGGAGTGTATGGGAATGAGCAGTTCTTC. The chain has TRBV11-3 and TRBJ2-1; 7 bases are a match to TRBD2. In germline, CDR1 is SGHNT, CDR2 YENEEA. The CDR3 covers 17 residues. Trimming at V came to 5 bases and at J to 7 bases, leaving 17 bases not matched to a gene.